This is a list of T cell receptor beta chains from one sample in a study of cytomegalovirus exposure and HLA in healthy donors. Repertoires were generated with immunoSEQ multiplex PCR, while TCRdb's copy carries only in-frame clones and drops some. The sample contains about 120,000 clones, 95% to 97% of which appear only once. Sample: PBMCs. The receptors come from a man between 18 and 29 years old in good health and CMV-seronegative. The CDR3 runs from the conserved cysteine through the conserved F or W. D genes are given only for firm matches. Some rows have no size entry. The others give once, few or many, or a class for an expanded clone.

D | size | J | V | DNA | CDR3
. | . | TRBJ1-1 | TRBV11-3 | TGTGCCAGCAGCTTTGGGCTGAACACTGAAGCTTTCTTT | CASSFGLNTEAFF
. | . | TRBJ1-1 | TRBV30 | TGTGCCTGGATTCGACAGGCCATGAACACTGAAGCTTTCTTT | CAWIRQAMNTEAFF
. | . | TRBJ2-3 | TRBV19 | TGTGCCAGTATGTCCGGGACAAAAGGCACAGATACGCAGTATTTT | CASMSGTKGTDTQYF
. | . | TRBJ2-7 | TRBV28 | TGTGCCAGCAGCCTCAGGGTAGGGCCCCGGAATGAGCAGTACTTC | CASSLRVGPRNEQYF
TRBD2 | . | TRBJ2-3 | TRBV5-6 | TGTGCCAGCAGCTTGGGGCTAGCGGGAAGAACAGATACGCAGTATTTT | CASSLGLAGRTDTQYF
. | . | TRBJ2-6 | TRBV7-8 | TGTGCCAGCAGCTTAGAAATTGAGGGATACAACTCTGGGGCCAACGTCCTGACTTTC | CASSLEIEGYNSGANVLTF
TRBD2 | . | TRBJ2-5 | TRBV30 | TGTGCCTGGAGTGTTGCGGTAGCGGGGCCGCAAGAGACCCAGTACTTC | CAWSVAVAGPQETQYF
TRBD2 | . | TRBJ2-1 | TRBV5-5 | TGTGCCAGCAGCCCGACCGGGACTAGCGGGAGGGGTAATGAGCAGTTCTTC | CASSPTGTSGRGNEQFF
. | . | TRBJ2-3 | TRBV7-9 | TGTGCCAGCAGCTTAGACACTAGTCAACCAGATACGCAGTATTTT | CASSLDTSQPDTQYF
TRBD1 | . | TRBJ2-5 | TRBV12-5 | TGTGCTAGTGGTTTCAGGACAGGGGGAGAGACCCAGTACTTC | CASGFRTGGETQYF
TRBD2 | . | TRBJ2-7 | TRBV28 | TGTGCCAGCAGCAAAACTAGCGGGAGTAAGTACGAGCAGTACTTC | CASSKTSGSKYEQYF
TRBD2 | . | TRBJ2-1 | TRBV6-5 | TGTGCCAGCAGTTACGGGACTAGCGGATACAATGAGCAGTTCTTC | CASSYGTSGYNEQFF
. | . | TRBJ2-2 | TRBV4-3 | TGCGCCAGCAGCCAAGTATCCCTCAAGGGGGCCGGGGAGCTGTTTTTT | CASSQVSLKGAGELFF
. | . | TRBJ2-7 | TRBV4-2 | TGTGCCAGCAGCCAAGCTCAGGGTTTAAGCTCCTACGAGCAGTACTTC | CASSQAQGLSSYEQYF
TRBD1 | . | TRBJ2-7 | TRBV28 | TGTGCCAGCCTGGTTAAGGGGACAGGGCTCTACGAGCAGTACTTC | CASLVKGTGLYEQYF
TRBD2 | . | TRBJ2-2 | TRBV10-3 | TGTGCCATCAGTGAGGTAGCGGGAGACACCGGGGAGCTGTTTTTT | CAISEVAGDTGELFF
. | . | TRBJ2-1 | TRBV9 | TGTGCCAGCAGCGTAGGCGGAGGCTCCTACAATGAGCAGTTCTTC | CASSVGGGSYNEQFF
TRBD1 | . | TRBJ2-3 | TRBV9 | TGTGCCAGCAGCGTAGAGGGGGCCTCCACAGATACGCAGTATTTT | CASSVEGASTDTQYF
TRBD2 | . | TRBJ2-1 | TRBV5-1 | TGCGCCAGCAGCGACTGGGGACTAGCGGGTGATACCTACAATGAGCAGTTCTTC | CASSDWGLAGDTYNEQFF
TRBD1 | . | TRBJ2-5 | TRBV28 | TGTGCCAGCAGTCTGGACAGGGCCCAAGAGACCCAGTACTTC | CASSLDRAQETQYF
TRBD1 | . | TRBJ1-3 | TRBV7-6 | TGTGCCAGCAGCCCCCCGACAGGGGAGGGAAACACCATATATTTT | CASSPPTGEGNTIYF
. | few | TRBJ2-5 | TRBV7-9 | TGTGCCAGCAGCTTGAGGGATGCGGAGACCCAGTACTTC | CASSLRDAETQYF
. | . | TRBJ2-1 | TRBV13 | TGTGCCAGCAGCTCCGCGGGTTCCGAGCAGTTCTTC | CASSSAGSEQFF
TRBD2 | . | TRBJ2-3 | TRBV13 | TGTGCCAGCAGCCCTAGGGGGACTAGCGGCACAGATACGCAGTATTTT | CASSPRGTSGTDTQYF
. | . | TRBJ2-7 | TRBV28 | TGTGCCAGCAGTCTCTCTGTCGGGTCCCAGGGAGGAACTTTCTACGAGCAGTACTTC | CASSLSVGSQGGTFYEQYF
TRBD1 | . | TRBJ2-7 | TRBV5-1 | TGCGCCAGCAGCACGGGACAGTCCTACGAGCAGTACTTC | CASSTGQSYEQYF
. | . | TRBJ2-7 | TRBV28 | TGTGCCACCAAGCTTGGGGGGACGGGGTACGAGCAGTACTTC | CATKLGGTGYEQYF
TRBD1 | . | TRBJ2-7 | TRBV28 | TGTGCCAGCAGTAGTGACAGGGGGTCCTCCTACGAGCAGTACTTC | CASSSDRGSSYEQYF
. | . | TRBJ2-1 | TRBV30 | TGTGCCTGGAGTGAGGAGCAGATTTACAATGAGCAGTTCTTC | CAWSEEQIYNEQFF
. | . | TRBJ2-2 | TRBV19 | TGTGCCAGCTCAGGACAAAACACCGGGGAGCTGTTTTTT | CASSGQNTGELFF
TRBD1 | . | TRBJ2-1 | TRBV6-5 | TGTGCCAGCACCAGAGAGCAGGGGGCTTACAATGAGCAGTTCTTC | CASTREQGAYNEQFF
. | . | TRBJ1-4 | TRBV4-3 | TGCGCCAGCAGCCCGAACAGGCAGAGATATGAAAAACTGTTTTTT | CASSPNRQRYEKLFF
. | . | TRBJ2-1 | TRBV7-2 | TGTGCCAGCAGCTCCGGGTCAAATGAGCAGTTCTTC | CASSSGSNEQFF
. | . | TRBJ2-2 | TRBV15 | TGTGCCACCCGGAACACCGGGGAGCTGTTTTTT | CATRNTGELFF
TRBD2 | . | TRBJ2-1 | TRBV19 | TGTGCCAGTAGTCTCAGCGGGGGGGTCAAGGAGCAGTTCTTC | CASSLSGGVKEQFF
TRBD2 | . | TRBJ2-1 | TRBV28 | TGTGCCGGCAGTTTACCCGCTAGCGGGAGGATTGATGAGCAGTTCTTC | CAGSLPASGRIDEQFF
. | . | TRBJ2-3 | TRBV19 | TGTGCCAGTAGCCGCGGCGGTTCTAGCACAGATACGCAGTATTTT | CASSRGGSSTDTQYF
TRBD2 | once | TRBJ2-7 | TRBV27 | TGTGCCAGCAGTCCGCTCGGACTAGCGGGCCCCTACGAGCAGTACTTC | CASSPLGLAGPYEQYF
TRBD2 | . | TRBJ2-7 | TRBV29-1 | TGCAGCGCGGGGACTAGCGGCCCACTCGGGGAGCAGTACTTC | CSAGTSGPLGEQYF
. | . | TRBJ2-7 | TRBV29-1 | TGCAGCGTTGTAATTAGCTCCTACGAGCAGTACTTC | CSVVISSYEQYF
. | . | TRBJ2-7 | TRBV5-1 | TGCGCCAGCATCCCAGGGCCCCGATCCTACGAGCAGTACTTC | CASIPGPRSYEQYF
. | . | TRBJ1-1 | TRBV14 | TGTGCCAGCAGCCAAGATCCCCCAGGGGCCACTGAAGCTTTCTTT | CASSQDPPGATEAFF
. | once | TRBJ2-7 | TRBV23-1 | TGCGCCAGCAGTCGCGCCCCAGGGGTGCTTTATAGCGAGCAGTACTTC | CASSRAPGVLYSEQYF
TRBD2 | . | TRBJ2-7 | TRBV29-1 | TGCAGCGTTGAATCGGCAGGAGTAGCGGGGACGTGGGAGCAGTACTTC | CSVESAGVAGTWEQYF
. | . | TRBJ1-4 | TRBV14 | TGTGCCAGCAGCCAAGAACGTCCAGGGGAAATTGAAAAACTGTTTTTT | CASSQERPGEIEKLFF
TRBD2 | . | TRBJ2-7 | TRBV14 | TGTGCCAGCAGCCACGGGACTAGCGGGAACGAGCAGTACTTC | CASSHGTSGNEQYF
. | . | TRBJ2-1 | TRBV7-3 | TGTGCCAGCAGCACCCAGGGTGGTGGGCAGTTCTTC | CASSTQGGGQFF
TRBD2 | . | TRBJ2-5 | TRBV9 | TGTGCCAGCAGCGTAGGGGGGGAGGGCAGTGAGACCCAGTACTTC | CASSVGGEGSETQYF
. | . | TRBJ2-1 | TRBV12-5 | TGTGCTAGTGGTTTGACCGCCAGAGGGAATGAGCAGTTCTTC | CASGLTARGNEQFF
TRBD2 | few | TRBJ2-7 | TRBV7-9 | TGTGCCAGCAGCTTACAACTAGCGGGAATATACGAGCAGTACTTC | CASSLQLAGIYEQYF
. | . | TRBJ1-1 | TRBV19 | TGTGCCAGTAGTATAGATGGGCGAATGAACACTGAAGCTTTCTTT | CASSIDGRMNTEAFF
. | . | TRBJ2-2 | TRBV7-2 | TGTGCCAGCAGCTTAGCGCTATTGGGGGAGCTGTTTTTT | CASSLALLGELFF
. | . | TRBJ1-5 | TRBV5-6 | TGTGCCAGCTCCGGGGGTGTGAATCAGCCCCAGCATTTT | CASSGGVNQPQHF
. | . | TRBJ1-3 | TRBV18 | TGTGCCAGCTCACCGGGAGGGGCAACGACTGGAAACACCATATATTTT | CASSPGGATTGNTIYF
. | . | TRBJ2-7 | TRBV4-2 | TGTGCCAGCAGCACAGCACTCGGCAGGGCCTACGAGCAGTACTTC | CASSTALGRAYEQYF
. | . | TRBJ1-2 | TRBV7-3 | TGTGCCAGCAGCTTAACGGGGGCGGGTGGCTACACCTTC | CASSLTGAGGYTF
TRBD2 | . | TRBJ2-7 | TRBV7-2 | TGTGCCAGCAGCTTAGGGTTTAGCGGGATCAATTACGAGCAGTACTTC | CASSLGFSGINYEQYF